Listed below are T cell receptor beta chains from one sample, sequenced in a study of CD8 T cells in cerebrospinal fluid in Alzheimer's disease. Each CDR3 protein gets one entry in TCRdb, which reprocessed the 10x single-cell sequencing reads and gives no DNA. Its clone listing holds about 1,200 distinct CDR3 sequences. Specimen: cerebrospinal fluid. Receptors originate from a human donor in good health. Both conserved end residues are part of each CDR3. Clone size is shown for a subset of rows, as once, few, many or a class of expanded clone.

CDR3 protein: CASSLDTGAGNTIYF
V gene: TRBV5-1
J gene: TRBJ1-3
clone size: medium-sized

CDR3 protein: CASSLGGLNTGELFF
V gene: TRBV5-4
J gene: TRBJ2-2
clone size: .

CDR3 protein: CASSLSPLEEKLFF
V gene: TRBV6-1
J gene: TRBJ1-4
clone size: medium-sized

CDR3 protein: CASSVGVASNSYNEQFF
V gene: TRBV9
J gene: TRBJ2-1
clone size: medium-sized

CDR3 protein: CASSMMSNQPQHF
V gene: TRBV19
J gene: TRBJ1-5
clone size: medium-sized

CDR3 protein: CSASTGVAKNIQYF
V gene: TRBV20-1
J gene: TRBJ2-4
clone size: large

CDR3 protein: CAWSHGSSDTQYF
V gene: TRBV30
J gene: TRBJ2-3
clone size: medium-sized

CDR3 protein: CASSFEGGSNQPQHF
V gene: TRBV28
J gene: TRBJ1-5
clone size: medium-sized

CDR3 protein: CATSGRLGVTEAFF
V gene: TRBV24-1
J gene: TRBJ1-1
clone size: medium-sized

CDR3 protein: CASSLTVRDPLNQPQHF
V gene: TRBV19
J gene: TRBJ1-5
clone size: medium-sized

CDR3 protein: CASYDGGSGANVLTF
V gene: TRBV5-1
J gene: TRBJ2-6
clone size: .

CDR3 protein: CSARGGTNTEAFF
V gene: TRBV20-1
J gene: TRBJ1-1
clone size: large

CDR3 protein: CAGNGGRTYEQYF
V gene: TRBV2
J gene: TRBJ2-7
clone size: .

CDR3 protein: CASSSTGFTEAFF
V gene: TRBV19
J gene: TRBJ1-1
clone size: medium-sized

CDR3 protein: CASKSGVEGKTQYF
V gene: TRBV2
J gene: TRBJ2-5
clone size: medium-sized

CDR3 protein: CASSFPGADPFF
V gene: TRBV12-3/TRBV12-4
J gene: TRBJ1-1
clone size: medium-sized

CDR3 protein: CASSPPGTSGRNRVKFF
V gene: TRBV11-2
J gene: TRBJ2-1
clone size: large

CDR3 protein: CASSFGYNEQFF
V gene: TRBV5-1
J gene: TRBJ2-1
clone size: large

CDR3 protein: CASSPNGFPPYYGYTF
V gene: TRBV7-2
J gene: TRBJ1-2
clone size: large

CDR3 protein: CASSPGRTSGTGELFF
V gene: TRBV9
J gene: TRBJ2-2
clone size: medium-sized

CDR3 protein: CASSVDRGGRAQETQYF
V gene: TRBV9
J gene: TRBJ2-5
clone size: medium-sized

CDR3 protein: CASSMLLDRGQGQPQHF
V gene: TRBV19
J gene: TRBJ1-5
clone size: medium-sized

CDR3 protein: CASSFLGGNSPLHF
V gene: TRBV5-4
J gene: TRBJ1-6
clone size: medium-sized

CDR3 protein: CASSQGQAQETQYF
V gene: TRBV11-2
J gene: TRBJ2-5
clone size: large

CDR3 protein: CASSPLAGGNEQFF
V gene: TRBV4-1
J gene: TRBJ2-1
clone size: medium-sized

CDR3 protein: CASTQWGRGGLYEQYF
V gene: TRBV7-2
J gene: TRBJ2-7
clone size: large

CDR3 protein: CATSRDAGGADEQFF
V gene: TRBV15
J gene: TRBJ2-1
clone size: medium-sized

CDR3 protein: CASSSPTSGSYEQYF
V gene: TRBV27
J gene: TRBJ2-7
clone size: medium-sized

CDR3 protein: CAWSVGVGMPQHF
V gene: TRBV30
J gene: TRBJ1-5
clone size: medium-sized

CDR3 protein: CSAQVQETQYF
V gene: TRBV29-1
J gene: TRBJ2-5
clone size: medium-sized

CDR3 protein: CASSGLTVQETQYF
V gene: TRBV2
J gene: TRBJ2-5
clone size: medium-sized

CDR3 protein: CASSLEDYGYTF
V gene: TRBV5-6
J gene: TRBJ1-2
clone size: medium-sized

CDR3 protein: CASSLWGNQPQHF
V gene: TRBV28
J gene: TRBJ1-5
clone size: medium-sized

CDR3 protein: CASSVVGGNNEQFF
V gene: TRBV9
J gene: TRBJ2-1
clone size: medium-sized

CDR3 protein: CASSSSRSAGVREQYF
V gene: TRBV11-2
J gene: TRBJ2-7
clone size: large

CDR3 protein: CASSLSQGADTQYF
V gene: TRBV7-6
J gene: TRBJ2-3
clone size: medium-sized

CDR3 protein: CSARRAGGGETQYF
V gene: TRBV20-1
J gene: TRBJ2-5
clone size: .

CDR3 protein: CASNNPGDKNIQYF
V gene: TRBV19
J gene: TRBJ2-4
clone size: .

CDR3 protein: CASSLGRGNTEAFF
V gene: TRBV7-2
J gene: TRBJ1-1
clone size: .

CDR3 protein: CASSLVGGRGPSDTQYF
V gene: TRBV12-3/TRBV12-4
J gene: TRBJ2-3
clone size: medium-sized

CDR3 protein: CASSQGQGADTQYF
V gene: TRBV7-9
J gene: TRBJ2-3
clone size: large

CDR3 protein: CASSLEVEGRFF
V gene: TRBV5-6
J gene: TRBJ2-1
clone size: medium-sized

CDR3 protein: CASTPRYQETQYF
V gene: TRBV6-5
J gene: TRBJ2-5
clone size: large

CDR3 protein: CASATGRATDTQYF
V gene: TRBV2
J gene: TRBJ2-3
clone size: medium-sized

CDR3 protein: CASSRPGQGIWDQPQHF
V gene: TRBV19
J gene: TRBJ1-5
clone size: medium-sized

CDR3 protein: CASSQGTSGSTGADTQYF
V gene: TRBV4-1
J gene: TRBJ2-3
clone size: medium-sized

CDR3 protein: CASGGAGGYFADTQYF
V gene: TRBV5-1
J gene: TRBJ2-3
clone size: medium-sized

CDR3 protein: CASRPGTASLTETQYF
V gene: TRBV5-5
J gene: TRBJ2-5
clone size: medium-sized